The 20 T cell receptor beta chains given below trace back to one sample, sequenced in a study of cytomegalovirus exposure and HLA in healthy donors. This table comes from immunoSEQ multiplex PCR, and its TCRdb copy is limited to in-frame clones, with some not included. The repertoire holds tens of thousands of clones, with approximately 90% as singletons. Sequencing was performed on PBMCs. These receptor sequences come from a man in his late teens or twenties in good health and CMV-seronegative.

The CDR3 sequence is CASSFGSGSTGETQYF. As DNA, the CDR3 is TGTGCCAGCAGTTTCGGTAGCGGGAGCACCGGGGAGACCCAGTACTTC. The chain employs TRBV28 and TRBJ2-5; TRBD2 agrees at 9 bases. The V gene's germline CDR1 is MDHEN and CDR2 SYDVKM. The CDR3 extends over 16 amino acids. V shed 3 bases and J 5 bases; nucleotides not matched to a gene: 10.

Note on this clone: An end of the junction differs from the germline gene, which may be a read error. The genes are TRBV15 and TRBJ2-5; the match to TRBD1 covers 7 bases. CDR3 size: 14 residues. Germline-derived CDR1 and CDR2 are LNHNV and YYDKDF (reference sequence). The CDR3 sequence is CATSRDRAQETQYF. The CDR3 nucleotides are TGTGCCACCAGCCGAGACAGGGCCCAAGAGACCCAGTACTTC. The full variable domain, in which reference TRBV15 and TRBJ2-5 provide the parts outside the CDR3, is DAMVIQNPRYQVTQFGKPVTLSCSQTLNHNVMYWYQQKSSQAPKLLFHYYDKDFNNEADTPDNFQSRRPNTSFCFLDIRSPGLGDTAMYLCATSRDRAQETQYFGPGTRLLVL.

The chain is built from TRBV19 and TRBJ1-1; D unresolved. Trimming stripped 3 bases from V and 2 bases from J, with 7 bases between. The CDR3 has 13 amino acids. Germline lookup yields CDR1 LNHDA and CDR2 SQIVND (reference sequence). The DNA of the CDR3 is TGTGCCAGTAGTATTCTAGCAAACACTGAAGCTTTCTTT. Amino acids: CASSILANTEAFF.

The rearrangement links TRBV27 to TRBJ2-7, with 10 bases matching TRBD2. Germline CDR1 MNHEY, CDR2 SMNVEV (reference sequence). The CDR3 is made up of 14 amino acids. Germline trimming cut 5 bases from V and 7 bases from J; bases unmatched to any gene: 8. CDR3 sequence (DNA): TGTGCCAGCAGTCCGGGACTAGCGACCTTAGAGCAGTACTTC. Protein sequence: CASSPGLATLEQYF.

The J gene is TRBJ2-2, the V gene TRBV7-9; the match to TRBD2 covers 11 bases. V lost 6 bases, J lost 6 bases, and 12 bases stayed unmatched. The CDR3 is 17 amino acids. CDR1 is SEHNR, CDR2 FQNEAQ, per germline (reference sequence). This CDR3 is CASSPTRGLAVAGELFF. CDR3 coding DNA: TGTGCCAGCAGTCCGACTCGGGGACTAGCGGTCGCCGGGGAGCTGTTTTTT.

The gene calls are TRBV29-1 and TRBJ2-4, with 11 nucleotides matching TRBD2. The germline V gene encodes CDR1 SQVTM and CDR2 ANQGSEA. The CDR3 spans 14 residues. V shed 6 bases and J 6 bases; nucleotides not matched to a gene: 7. The CDR3 DNA follows: TGCAGCGTCTCCGGGACTAGCGGTTTAAACATTCAGTACTTC. Encoded protein: CSVSGTSGLNIQYF.

The CDR3 DNA sequence: TGTGCCAGCTCTGCGGGCATACACACCGGGGAGCTGTTTTTT. Its protein is CASSAGIHTGELFF. This sequence joins TRBV18 and TRBJ2-2, with a tentative D call TRBD2 (5 bases). Deletions cut 6 bases from V and 3 bases from J, with 11 bases between. The CDR3 has 14 amino acids. Germline CDR1 and CDR2: KGHSH and LQKENI.

The genes are TRBV11-2 and TRBJ2-1, with unresolved D. The CDR3 totals 14 residues. Trimming shortened V by 0 bases and J by 1 base, and 4 bases separated the two germline ends. Germline V gives CDR1 SGHAT, CDR2 FQNNGV. CDR3 DNA: TGTGCCAGCAGCTTAGACGGGTCCTACAATGAGCAGTTCTTC. It is translated as CASSLDGSYNEQFF.

The genes are TRBV7-3 and TRBJ1-1; weak D call: TRBD1 (6 bases). Between the trimmed V and J ends, which lost 2 bases and 1 base, there was a span of 14 bases. From germline, CDR1 is SGHTA and CDR2 FQGTGA. This CDR3 spans 16 amino acids. The CDR3 sequence is CASSLGQIRENTEAFF. CDR3 nucleotide sequence: TGTGCCAGCAGCTTAGGACAGATTCGGGAGAACACTGAAGCTTTCTTT. Drawing the rest from reference TRBV7-3 and TRBJ1-1, the complete variable domain is GAGVSQTPSNKVTEKGKYVELRCDPISGHTALYWYRQSLGQGPEFLIYFQGTGAADDSGLPNDRFFAVRPEGSVSTLKIQRTERGDSAVYLCASSLGQIRENTEAFFGQGTRLTVV.

This chain uses TRBV21-1 with TRBJ2-1; the table's D call, TRBD2, has no DNA check behind it. TRBV21-1 is a pseudogene segment. The CDR3 has 15 residues. CDR3: CASSTLGKIKNEQFF. CDR3 DNA: TGTGCCAGCAGCACTCTCGGTAAAATAAAGAATGAGCAGTTCTTC.

The chain links TRBV30 to TRBJ1-5; a possible D gene is TRBD1 (6 bases). V was trimmed by 2 bases and J by 5 bases, leaving 13 bases between them. CDR1 is GTSNPN, CDR2 SVGIG, per germline (reference sequence). The CDR3 extends over 14 amino acids. The CDR3 spells CAWSLHNRDQPQHF. As DNA, the CDR3 is TGTGCCTGGAGTCTCCATAACAGGGATCAGCCCCAGCATTTT.

V gene TRBV7-2 combines with J gene TRBJ2-7, with TRBD2 matching 9 bases. Germline CDR1 and CDR2: SGHTA and FQGNSA. The CDR3 spans 16 residues. Trimming took 1 base from V and 5 from J; bases not matched to a gene: 9. The CDR3 DNA is TGTGCCAGCAGCTTAGAGTTTAGCGGGAGACGGGACGAGCAGTACTTC. Residues: CASSLEFSGRRDEQYF.

The rearrangement joins TRBV29-1 to TRBJ2-7; a possible D gene is TRBD2 (5 bases). The germline V gene has CDR1 SQVTM and CDR2 ANQGSEA. The V and J ends lost 6 bases and 2 bases respectively, with 17 bases between them. The CDR3 consists of 14 residues. The CDR3 sequence: CSVTREWGPYEQYF. CDR3 bases: TGCAGCGTCACCCGGGAATGGGGTCCCTACGAGCAGTACTTC.

On this clone itself: Within the sample, other DNA sequences also encode this same CDR3. For the CDR3, the DNA is TGTGCCAGCAGCTTAGCGGGTAGCTCCTACAATGAGCAGTTCTTC. This encodes CASSLAGSSYNEQFF. The J gene is TRBJ2-1, the V gene TRBV11-2; D unresolved. The germline V gene encodes CDR1 SGHAT and CDR2 FQNNGV. V gave up 1 base and J gave up 0 bases, with 7 bases separating them. The CDR3 runs 15 residues.

CDR3 DNA: TGCGCCAGCAGGACCACAAGGTCGGGGACTGAAGCTTTCTTT. It codes for CASRTTRSGTEAFF. The chain carries TRBV5-1 and TRBJ1-1; no reliable D call. The CDR3 contains 14 residues. The V gene lost 5 bases and the J gene lost 5 bases, with 16 bases spanning the gap. Germline lookup yields CDR1 SGHRS and CDR2 YFSETQ.

This sequence joins TRBV7-9 and TRBJ2-5, with 9 bases identical to TRBD2. Trimming took 5 bases from V and 2 from J; bases not matched to a gene: 15. In germline, CDR1 is SEHNR, CDR2 FQNEAQ (reference sequence). The CDR3 is 18 residues long. The CDR3 nucleotides are TGTGCCAGCAGCCCTCGAGTGGGCGGGAGGGCCGAGCAAGAGACCCAGTACTTC. This encodes CASSPRVGGRAEQETQYF.

The rearrangement joins TRBV15 to TRBJ2-3; no reliable D call. The V and J ends lost 5 bases and 6 bases respectively, with 15 bases between them. CDR1 LNHNV and CDR2 YYDKDF come from the germline V gene (reference sequence). The CDR3 has 14 amino acids. In DNA form, the CDR3 reads TGTGCCACCAGCTGGATAGCCCCCGGGGATACGCAGTATTTT. Its translation: CATSWIAPGDTQYF.

The rearrangement joins TRBV7-9 to TRBJ2-7; maybe TRBD1 (5 bases). V was shortened by 6 bases and J by 3 bases, with 9 bases between the two germline ends. CDR1 is SEHNR and CDR2 is FQNEAQ in the germline V gene (reference sequence). This CDR3 comprises 12 residues. The CDR3 here is CASRTENYEQYF. In nucleotides, the CDR3 is TGTGCCAGCAGGACAGAGAACTACGAGCAGTACTTC.

This clone was seen just once. The rearrangement uses TRBV6-6 and TRBJ2-1; D not certain. Per the germline V gene, CDR1 is MNHNY and CDR2 is SVGAGI (reference sequence). The germline V and J ends were trimmed by 3 bases and 5 bases, with 11 bases remaining between them. The length of the CDR3 is 14 residues. CDR3 loop: CASSYGQANNEQFF. The CDR3 nucleotides read TGTGCCAGCAGTTATGGTCAGGCTAACAATGAGCAGTTCTTC.

The V gene is TRBV13, the J gene TRBJ2-2; tentatively, D is TRBD1 (6 bases). Trimming cost V 6 bases and J 2 bases, with 16 bases left between them. The germline V gene has CDR1 PRHDT and CDR2 FYEKMQ (reference sequence). The CDR3 consists of 16 residues. DNA of the CDR3: TGTGCCAGCAGTCGAAGCTCAGGGGAAAACACCGGGGAGCTGTTTTTT. Its translation is CASSRSSGENTGELFF.